Reported below is one TCR beta chain. The target antigen is unknown. Primers for the PCR totalled 60 Vbeta and 13 Jbeta. Only in-frame clones appear in the TCRdb table, and some are missing; sequencing was by immunoSEQ multiplex PCR. The repertoire holds fewer than 200,000 clones, with more than 65% as singletons. While unrecorded immune exposures were likely, the donors were nominally healthy when sampled. This record belongs to a study of cytomegalovirus exposure and HLA in healthy donors. Whole-study context: Unique TCRs from HLA-typed donors, around 79 million of them, were held in an early data release.

This CDR3 has 15 amino acids. CDR1 is MNHEY, CDR2 SMNVEV, per germline (reference sequence). V was clipped by 3 bases and J by 4 bases; unmatched bases: 5. Broader study findings: Usually a TCR sequence was rare, but some public TCRs were found in many donors. Being productive about 90% or about 30% of the time was typical of most TCR beta V segments in an earlier analysis.

The chain employs TRBV27 and TRBJ2-7, with TRBD2 matching over 11 bases. The source material was PBMCs. The clonotype comes from a male donor in good health and CMV-seronegative. CDR3 in amino acids: CASSFRLAGGYEQYF. CDR3 nucleotides: TGTGCCAGCAGTTTTCGGCTAGCGGGAGGATACGAGCAGTACTTC.